This T cell receptor (beta chain) was documented in a study of technical replicates of blood from several donors. Data came from immunoSEQ multiplex PCR; TCRdb stores just in-frame clones and leaves some out. Among some 56,000 clones listed, about 96% were seen once. The length of the CDR3 is 16 residues. With 0 bases removed from V and 1 base from J, the gap between germline ends came to 12 bases. Germline lookup yields CDR1 MNHEY and CDR2 SVGAGI. The sequence came from a human donor in good health. Some clones in this sample may be carry-over from other donors' samples. The chain employs TRBV6-5 and TRBJ1-1; D is ambiguous. Sequencing used PBMCs. DNA of the CDR3: TGTGCCAGCAGTTACTCCGTCCGGGTCAAGAACACTGAAGCTTTCTTT. Translating gives CASSYSVRVKNTEAFF.